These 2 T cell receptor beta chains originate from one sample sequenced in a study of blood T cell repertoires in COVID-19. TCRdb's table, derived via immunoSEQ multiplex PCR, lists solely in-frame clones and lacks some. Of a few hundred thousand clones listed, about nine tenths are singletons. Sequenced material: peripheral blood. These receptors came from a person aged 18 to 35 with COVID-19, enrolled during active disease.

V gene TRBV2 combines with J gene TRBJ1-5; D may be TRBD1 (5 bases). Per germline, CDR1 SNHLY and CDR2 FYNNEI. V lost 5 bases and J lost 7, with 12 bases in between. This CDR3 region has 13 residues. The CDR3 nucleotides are TGTGCCAGCAGTCAAGGGGAGGGGCAGCCCCAGCATTTT. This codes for CASSQGEGQPQHF.

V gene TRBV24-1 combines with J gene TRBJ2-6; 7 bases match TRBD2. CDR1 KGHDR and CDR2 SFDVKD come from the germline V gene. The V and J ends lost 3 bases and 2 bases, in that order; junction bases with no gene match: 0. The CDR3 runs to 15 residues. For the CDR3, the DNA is TGTGCCACCAGTGATGGGGGGGCTGGGGCCAACGTCCTGACTTTC. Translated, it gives CATSDGGAGANVLTF.